Following are 13 T cell receptor beta chains from one sample sequenced in a study of blood T cell repertoires in COVID-19 (dated by TCRdb to 2019 to 2021). Library construction relied on the immunoSEQ multiplex PCR assay. The clones in this table, taken by TCRdb from immuneACCESS, are in-frame only. Not every clone is retained; where verified, under half of the shortfall comes from an unresolved V gene, and the cause of the rest is unknown. In this sample the table shows tens of thousands of clones, around 87% of which occur a single time. The top ten clones comprise roughly 6.5% of the sample. The sequencing input was peripheral blood. The receptors were sampled from an older woman with COVID-19, enrolled during active disease.

This clone was counted a single time. V gene TRBV7-7 combines with J gene TRBJ2-2; D unclear. This CDR3 contains 13 residues. Germline-derived CDR1 and CDR2 are SSHAT and FNYEAQ (reference sequence). Written as DNA, the CDR3 is TGTGCTATAAGCAATCGCCCTTCCGGGGAGCTGTTTTTT. This encodes CAISNRPSGELFF.

The chain has TRBV19 and TRBJ2-1; TRBD1 agrees at 7 bases. Unmatched junction bases numbered 5, after V lost 4 bases and J lost 5 bases. The CDR3 totals 14 residues. The germline V gene has CDR1 LNHDA and CDR2 SQIVND (reference sequence). CDR3 in amino acids: CASSTRTGNNEQFF. CDR3 DNA sequence: TGTGCCAGTAGTACCAGGACAGGAAACAATGAGCAGTTCTTC. Variable domain in full (rest from reference TRBV19 and TRBJ2-1): DGGITQSPKYLFRKEGQNVTLSCEQNLNHDAMYWYRQDPGQGLRLIYYSQIVNDFQKGDIAEGYSVSREKKESFPLTVTSAQKNPTAFYLCASSTRTGNNEQFFGPGTRLTVL.

The chain employs TRBV11-2 and TRBJ2-1; 7 positions match TRBD2. With V trimmed by 4 bases and J by 4 bases, 13 bases remained unmatched. The CDR3 has 17 residues. Germline V gives CDR1 SGHAT, CDR2 FQNNGV. CDR3 residues: CASSSFARASGYNEQFF. The CDR3 nucleotides are TGTGCCAGCAGCTCCTTCGCGAGGGCTAGCGGATACAATGAGCAGTTCTTC.

The rearrangement joins TRBV18 to TRBJ2-1, with 12 nucleotides matching TRBD2. Unmatched junction bases numbered 8, after V lost 2 bases and J lost 6 bases. The CDR3 is 17 residues long. CDR1 and CDR2 (germline): KGHSH, LQKENI. CDR3 sequence: CASSPMRTSGKSNEQFF. As DNA, the CDR3 is TGTGCCAGCTCACCAATGCGGACTAGCGGGAAAAGCAATGAGCAGTTCTTC.

This chain connects TRBV7-9 to TRBJ1-4, with 9 bases aligning to TRBD1. The V gene's germline CDR1 is SEHNR and CDR2 FQNEAQ (reference sequence). V shed 4 bases, J shed 4 bases, and the junction held 7 bases outside the gene matches. CDR3 size: 16 residues. The CDR3 protein is CASSSTGGMINEKLFF. The CDR3 DNA sequence: TGTGCCAGCAGCTCTACAGGGGGCATGATTAATGAAAAACTGTTTTTT.

The genes are TRBV28 and TRBJ2-1, with 9 bases lining up with TRBD1. Per germline, CDR1 MDHEN and CDR2 SYDVKM. V trimming: 7 bases; J trimming: 8 bases; junction bases outside the gene matches: 12. There are 15 residues in the CDR3. The CDR3 coding sequence is TGTGCCAGCACCTCCGGGACAGGGTGGTTTTATGAGCAGTTCTTC. Its translation is CASTSGTGWFYEQFF.

The chain has TRBV5-1 and TRBJ2-7; 8 positions agree with TRBD2. The length of the CDR3 is 17 residues. Unmatched junction bases numbered 18, after V lost 4 bases and J lost 6 bases. The V gene's germline CDR1 is SGHRS and CDR2 YFSETQ. CDR3 sequence: CASSPFPRTSRLIEQYF. In DNA form, the CDR3 reads TGCGCCAGCAGCCCGTTCCCTCGGACTAGCCGCCTTATCGAGCAGTACTTC. Filled out from reference TRBV5-1 and TRBJ2-7, the complete variable domain reads KAGVTQTPRYLIKTRGQQVTLSCSPISGHRSVSWYQQTPGQGLQFLFEYFSETQRNKGNFPGRFSGRQFSNSRSEMNVSTLELGDSALYLCASSPFPRTSRLIEQYFGPGTRLTVT.

Written as DNA, the CDR3 is TGTGCCAGCAGCCAAAATCTAGCGGGCCTTGAGCAGTACTTC. It encodes CASSQNLAGLEQYF. This chain connects TRBV3-1 (or the pseudogene TRBV3-2) to TRBJ2-7, with TRBD2 identical over 8 bases. The junction had 7 bases not matched to a gene; V was cut back by 2 bases and J by 7 bases. This CDR3 is built from 14 residues. The V gene's germline CDR1 is LGHDT and CDR2 YNNKEL (reference sequence).

The chain carries TRBV19 and TRBJ2-7, with D perhaps TRBD2 (5 bases). CDR1 and CDR2 (germline): LNHDA, SQIVND (reference sequence). Trimming cost V 6 bases and J 5 bases, with 14 bases left between them. The CDR3 runs to 13 residues. The CDR3 protein is CASSGGQRHEQYF. As DNA, the CDR3 is TGTGCCAGTAGCGGAGGCCAGCGCCACGAGCAGTACTTC.

V usage is TRBV24-1 and J usage is TRBJ2-3; 7 bases map to TRBD1. Germline assignment: CDR1 KGHDR and CDR2 SFDVKD. The CDR3 has 15 amino acids. The J segment lost 3 bases and the V segment lost 1 base, leaving 3 bases of the junction unmatched. The CDR3 reads CATSDFPGGTDTQYF. DNA of the CDR3: TGTGCCACCAGTGATTTTCCAGGGGGTACAGATACGCAGTATTTT.

This rearrangement joins TRBV6-5 to TRBJ1-1; 11 nucleotides line up with TRBD1. There are 15 residues in the CDR3. Germline lookup yields CDR1 MNHEY and CDR2 SVGAGI. Trimming took 7 bases from V and 1 from J; bases not matched to a gene: 5. CDR3 nucleotide sequence: TGTGCCAGCATCAAAGGACAGGGGGCGAACACTGAAGCTTTCTTT. Protein product: CASIKGQGANTEAFF.

The chain employs TRBV7-9 and TRBJ1-3, with D perhaps matching TRBD1 (6 bases). CDR1 is SEHNR, CDR2 FQNEAQ, per germline (reference sequence). V gave up 5 bases and J gave up 4 bases, with 15 bases separating them. The CDR3 consists of 15 residues. CDR3 in amino acids: CASSRSTGTGNTIYF. The CDR3 bases are TGTGCCAGCAGCCGAAGTACAGGGACGGGAAACACCATATATTTT.

Concerning this clone: A junction boundary mismatches the germline segment, possibly from a read error. This chain uses TRBV6-1 with TRBJ2-4; TRBD1 might be the D (7 bases). Germline V CDR1 and CDR2: MNHNS, SASEGT. This CDR3 region has 14 residues. The CDR3 DNA is TGTGCCAGCAGTGAATGGGGACAGCCGAGAGGAGGGGACTTC. Translated: CASSEWGQPRGGDF.